This TCR beta chain appears in the sequencing data of a study of blood T cell repertoires in COVID-19. The CDR3 is 16 amino acids. Trimming took off 4 bases at V and 5 bases at J, with 18 bases between the two ends. From germline, CDR1 is SGHRS and CDR2 YFSETQ. Assay used: immunoSEQ multiplex PCR; TCRdb lists only in-frame clones, some missing. The sample contains around 150,000 clones, around 75% of which appear only once. The sequence came from a woman older than 75 with acute or convalescent COVID-19. What was sequenced was peripheral blood. V and J are TRBV5-1 and TRBJ1-4; D perhaps matches TRBD1 (5 bases). The DNA for the CDR3 is TGCGCCAGCAGCCCAGGGTACTGGGGAGGGAATGAAAAACTGTTTTTT. This sequence encodes CASSPGYWGGNEKLFF.